This T cell receptor beta chain was documented in a study of T cell responses to AZD1222 COVID-19 vaccine. Study-wide context: Pooled together were second doses at about 4 or about 12 weeks. Study conclusions and caveats: White British ancestry dominated among donors, who included more females, and clonal diversity was possibly underestimated.

Regarding this clone: Its antigen remains unknown.

TCRdb's copy holds only in-frame clones and misses some; the assay was immunoSEQ multiplex PCR. The repertoire holds roughly 260,000 clones, with approximately 93% as singletons. The CDR3 extends over 13 amino acids. Trimming shortened V by 6 bases and J by 9 bases, and 17 bases separated the two germline ends. Germline-derived CDR1 and CDR2 are MNHEY and SVGAGI. The sequencing here drew on peripheral blood, taken on day 0 of AZD1222 vaccination. The J gene is TRBJ1-1, the V gene TRBV6-5; no definite D call. The TCR comes from an adult in good health. The CDR3 reads CASRSGGDSQAFF. The CDR3 DNA reads TGTGCCAGCAGGTCCGGTGGGGATTCGCAAGCTTTCTTT.